The 7 T cell receptor beta chains given below trace back to one sample, sequenced in a study of blood T cell repertoires in COVID-19. The repertoire was sequenced with immunoSEQ multiplex PCR; TCRdb's copy has only in-frame clones and lacks some. The profile shows about 160,000 clones, approximately 92% of them singletons. The sequenced material came from peripheral blood. The source is a woman aged 50 to 60 with acute or convalescent COVID-19.

The genes are TRBV7-9 and TRBJ1-1; D uncertain. CDR1 and CDR2 from the germline V gene are SEHNR and FQNEAQ (reference sequence). V lost 0 bases, J lost 4 bases, and 12 bases lay in between. This CDR3 is built from 15 residues. The CDR3 reads CASSLAYGGSTEAFF. The CDR3 bases are TGTGCCAGCAGCTTAGCGTATGGAGGGAGCACTGAAGCTTTCTTT.

CDR3 residues: CASSYSTGGYTF. DNA for the CDR3: TGTGCCAGCAGTTACTCGACTGGCGGCTACACCTTC. This rearrangement joins TRBV6-5 to TRBJ1-2, with D unresolved. This CDR3 spans 12 amino acids. Per the germline V gene, CDR1 is MNHEY and CDR2 is SVGAGI. V lost 0 bases and J 8 bases, leaving 7 bases between the germline ends.

This chain connects TRBV6-5 to TRBJ1-4; TRBD1 aligns across 8 bases. Trimming took 6 bases from V and 5 from J; bases not matched to a gene: 2. Germline CDR1 is MNHEY and CDR2 is SVGAGI. The CDR3 loop spans 13 amino acids. DNA for the CDR3: TGTGCCAGCAGCTGGACAGGGAATGAAAAACTGTTTTTT. This codes for CASSWTGNEKLFF.

The CDR3 is CAWSVAGYNEQFF. The CDR3 nucleotides read TGTGCCTGGAGTGTTGCGGGTTACAATGAGCAGTTCTTC. The V and J genes are TRBV30 and TRBJ2-1, with a weak D call TRBD2 (5 bases). Germline CDR1 reads GTSNPN; CDR2 reads SVGIG (reference sequence). The CDR3 is 13 residues long. V lost 0 bases to trimming and J lost 4 bases, with 7 bases between them. Variable domain in full (rest from reference TRBV30 and TRBJ2-1): SQTIHQWPATLVQPVGSPLSLECTVEGTSNPNLYWYRQAAGRGLQLLFYSVGIGQISSEVPQNLSASRPQDRQFILSSKKLLLSDSGFYLCAWSVAGYNEQFFGPGTRLTVL.

The chain has TRBV28 and TRBJ1-5; D unclear. CDR3 length: 12 amino acids. The V gene's germline CDR1 is MDHEN and CDR2 SYDVKM. V was trimmed by 10 bases and J by 7 bases, leaving 14 bases between them. The CDR3 here is CATDQAGQPQHF. The DNA of the CDR3 is TGTGCCACCGACCAGGCAGGACAGCCCCAGCATTTT. The full variable domain, rest sourced from reference TRBV28 and TRBJ1-5, is DVKVTQSSRYLVKRTGEKVFLECVQDMDHENMFWYRQDPGLGLRLIYFSYDVKMKEKGDIPEGYSVSREKKERFSLILESASTNQTSMYLCATDQAGQPQHFGDGTRLSIL.

The rearrangement joins TRBV6-4 to TRBJ1-2, with 9 bases matching TRBD1. The V and J ends lost 6 bases and 4 bases, in that order; junction bases with no gene match: 12. CDR1 and CDR2 from the germline V gene are MRHNA and SNTAGT. The CDR3 spans 16 residues. CDR3 DNA sequence: TGTGCCAGCAGACCAAGGACAGGGGAGTCTGGCTATGGCTACACCTTC. As protein: CASRPRTGESGYGYTF.

The chain couples TRBV2 to TRBJ2-5; TRBD2 aligns across 11 bases. Trimming cost V 2 bases and J 0 bases; bases outside gene matches: 5. This CDR3 is 17 amino acids long. Germline CDR1 and CDR2: SNHLY and FYNNEI. The CDR3 DNA is TGTGCCAGCAGTGAAAGTCCGGGACTAGCGGACCAAGAGACCCAGTACTTC. Its translation is CASSESPGLADQETQYF. The full variable domain, its missing parts supplied by reference TRBV2 and TRBJ2-5, is EPEVTQTPSHQVTQMGQEVILRCVPISNHLYFYWYRQILGQKVEFLVSFYNNEISEKSEIFDDQFSVERPDGSNFTLKIRSTKLEDSAMYFCASSESPGLADQETQYFGPGTRLLVL.